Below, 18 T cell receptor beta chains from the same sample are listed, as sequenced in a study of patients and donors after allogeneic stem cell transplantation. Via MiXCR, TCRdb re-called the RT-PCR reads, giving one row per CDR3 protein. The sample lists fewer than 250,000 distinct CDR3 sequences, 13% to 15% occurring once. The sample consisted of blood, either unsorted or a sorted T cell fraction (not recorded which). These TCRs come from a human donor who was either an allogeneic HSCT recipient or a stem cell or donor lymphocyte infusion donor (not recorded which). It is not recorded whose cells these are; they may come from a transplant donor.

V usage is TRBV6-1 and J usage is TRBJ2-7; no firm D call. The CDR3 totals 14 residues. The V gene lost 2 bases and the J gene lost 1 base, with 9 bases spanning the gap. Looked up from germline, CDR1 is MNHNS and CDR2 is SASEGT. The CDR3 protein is CASSEKWQSYEQYF. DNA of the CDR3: TGTGCCAGCAGTGAAAAGTGGCAGTCCTACGAGCAGTACTTC.

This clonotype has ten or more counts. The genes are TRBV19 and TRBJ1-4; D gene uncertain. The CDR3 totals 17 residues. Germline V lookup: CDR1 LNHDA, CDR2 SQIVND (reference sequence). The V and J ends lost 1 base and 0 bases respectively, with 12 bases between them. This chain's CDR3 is CASSIGHRGATNEKLFF. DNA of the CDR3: TGTGCCAGTAGTATAGGACACCGCGGGGCAACTAATGAAAAACTGTTTTTT.

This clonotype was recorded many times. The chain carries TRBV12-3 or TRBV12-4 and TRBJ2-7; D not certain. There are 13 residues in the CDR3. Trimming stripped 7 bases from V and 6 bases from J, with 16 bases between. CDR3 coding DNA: TGTGCCAGCACCCCGACCGGGTCGCGCGAGCAGTACTTC. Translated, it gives CASTPTGSREQYF.

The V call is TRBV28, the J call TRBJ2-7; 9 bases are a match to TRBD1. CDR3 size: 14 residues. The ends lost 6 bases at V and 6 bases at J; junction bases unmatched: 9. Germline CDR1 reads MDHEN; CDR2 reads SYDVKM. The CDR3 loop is CASSRTGVIFEQYF. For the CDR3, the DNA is TGTGCCAGCAGCAGGACAGGGGTTATCTTCGAGCAGTACTTC.

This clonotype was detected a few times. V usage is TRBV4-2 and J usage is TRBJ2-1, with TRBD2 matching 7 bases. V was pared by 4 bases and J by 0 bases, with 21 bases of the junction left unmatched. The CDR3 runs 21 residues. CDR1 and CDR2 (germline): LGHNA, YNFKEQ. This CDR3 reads CASSRNSGSGSLDYSYNEQFF. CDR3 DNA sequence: TGTGCCAGCAGCCGAAATTCTGGTAGCGGGTCCTTAGATTACTCCTACAATGAGCAGTTCTTC.

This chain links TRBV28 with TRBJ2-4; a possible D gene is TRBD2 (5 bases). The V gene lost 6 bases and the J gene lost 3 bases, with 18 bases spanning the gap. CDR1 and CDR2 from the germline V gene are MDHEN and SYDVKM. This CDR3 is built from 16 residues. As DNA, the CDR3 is TGTGCCAGCAGGCCTCGGGGAAATCCAGGCAAAAACATTCAGTACTTC. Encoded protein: CASRPRGNPGKNIQYF.

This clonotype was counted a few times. CDR3 protein: CASSVGGAGFERAIQYF. In DNA form, the CDR3 reads TGTGCCAGCAGCGTAGGAGGAGCCGGGTTTGAAAGGGCCATTCAGTACTTC. J is TRBJ2-4 and V is TRBV9; no definite D call. Germline V lookup: CDR1 SGDLS, CDR2 YYNGEE. The V end lost 0 bases, the J end lost 9 bases, and 22 bases lay between the germline ends. The CDR3 contains 17 residues.

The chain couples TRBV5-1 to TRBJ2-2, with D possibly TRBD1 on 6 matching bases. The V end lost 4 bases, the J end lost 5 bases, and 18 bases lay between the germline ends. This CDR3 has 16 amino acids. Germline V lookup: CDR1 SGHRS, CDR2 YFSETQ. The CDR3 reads CASSRLLDSRTGELFF. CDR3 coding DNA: TGCGCCAGCAGCCGCTTACTGGACAGCCGAACCGGGGAGCTGTTTTTT.

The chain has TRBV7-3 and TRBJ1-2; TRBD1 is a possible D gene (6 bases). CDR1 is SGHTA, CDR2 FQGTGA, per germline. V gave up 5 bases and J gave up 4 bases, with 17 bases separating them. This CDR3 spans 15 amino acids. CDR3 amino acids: CASSPRGGASYGYTF. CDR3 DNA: TGTGCCAGCAGCCCCCGCGGGGGGGCGAGCTATGGCTACACCTTC.

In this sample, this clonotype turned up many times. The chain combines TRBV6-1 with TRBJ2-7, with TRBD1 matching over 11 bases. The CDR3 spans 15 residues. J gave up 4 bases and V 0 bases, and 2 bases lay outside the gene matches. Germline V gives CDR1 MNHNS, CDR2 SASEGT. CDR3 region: CASSEAGTGGYEQYF. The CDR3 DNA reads TGTGCCAGCAGTGAAGCAGGGACAGGGGGTTACGAGCAGTACTTC.

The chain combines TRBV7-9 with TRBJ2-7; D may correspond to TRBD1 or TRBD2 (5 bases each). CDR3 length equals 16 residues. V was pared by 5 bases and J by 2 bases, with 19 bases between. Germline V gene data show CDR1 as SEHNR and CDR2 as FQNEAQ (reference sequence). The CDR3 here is CASSAPRGEGPYEQYF. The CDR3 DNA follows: TGTGCCAGCAGCGCCCCCCGGGGAGAGGGACCCTACGAGCAGTACTTC.

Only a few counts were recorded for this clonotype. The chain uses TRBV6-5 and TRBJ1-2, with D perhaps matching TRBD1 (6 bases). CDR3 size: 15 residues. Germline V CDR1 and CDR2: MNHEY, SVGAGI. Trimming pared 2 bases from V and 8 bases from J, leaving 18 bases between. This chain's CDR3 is CASSYADQGLGGYTF. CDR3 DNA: TGTGCCAGCAGTTACGCGGACCAGGGGTTGGGGGGCTACACCTTC.

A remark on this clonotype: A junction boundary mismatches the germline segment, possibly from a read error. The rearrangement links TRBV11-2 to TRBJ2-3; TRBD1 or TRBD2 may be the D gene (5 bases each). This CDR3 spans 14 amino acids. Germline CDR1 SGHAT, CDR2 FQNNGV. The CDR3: CASSLDRGPDTRYF. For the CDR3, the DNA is TGTGCCAGCAGCTTAGACCGGGGCCCAGATACGCGGTATTTT.

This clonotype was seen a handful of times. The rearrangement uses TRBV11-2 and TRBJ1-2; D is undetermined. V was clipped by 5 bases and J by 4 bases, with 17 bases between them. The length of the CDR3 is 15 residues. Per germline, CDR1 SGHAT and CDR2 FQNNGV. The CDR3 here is CASSPDPTPTYGYTF. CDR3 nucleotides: TGTGCCAGCAGCCCGGACCCTACCCCGACCTATGGCTACACCTTC.

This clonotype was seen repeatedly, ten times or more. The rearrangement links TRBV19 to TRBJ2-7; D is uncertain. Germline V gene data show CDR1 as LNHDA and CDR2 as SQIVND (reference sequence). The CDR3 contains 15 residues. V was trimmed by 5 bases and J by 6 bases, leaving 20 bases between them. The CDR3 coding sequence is TGTGCCAGTAGTCTCAGAGATCCGTCCCGCTCCGAGCAGTACTTC. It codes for CASSLRDPSRSEQYF.

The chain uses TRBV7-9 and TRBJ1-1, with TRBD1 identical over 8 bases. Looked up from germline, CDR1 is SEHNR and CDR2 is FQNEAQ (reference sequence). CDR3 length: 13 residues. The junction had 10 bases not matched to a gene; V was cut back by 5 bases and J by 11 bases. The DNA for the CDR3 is TGTGCCAGCAGCCTGGGACAGGAAAGTGAGGCTTTCTTT. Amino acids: CASSLGQESEAFF.

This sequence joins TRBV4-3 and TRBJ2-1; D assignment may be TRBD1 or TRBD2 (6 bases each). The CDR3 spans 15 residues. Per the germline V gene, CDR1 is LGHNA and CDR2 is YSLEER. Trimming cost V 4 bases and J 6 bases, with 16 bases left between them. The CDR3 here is CASSPAGEATNEQFF. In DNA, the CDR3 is TGCGCCAGCAGCCCAGCAGGGGAGGCTACCAATGAGCAGTTCTTC.

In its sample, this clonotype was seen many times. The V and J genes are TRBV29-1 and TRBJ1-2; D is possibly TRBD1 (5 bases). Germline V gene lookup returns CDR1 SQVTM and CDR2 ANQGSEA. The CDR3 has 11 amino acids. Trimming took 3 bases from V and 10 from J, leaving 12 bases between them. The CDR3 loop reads CSVDGRVDYTF. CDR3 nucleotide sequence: TGCAGCGTTGACGGCAGGGTTGACTACACCTTC.